This passage covers 27 T cell receptor beta chains from one sample sequenced in a study of blood T cell repertoires in COVID-19. The protocol was immunoSEQ multiplex PCR, while the TCRdb copy is restricted to in-frame clones and leaves out a portion. The data show some 300,000 clones, roughly nine tenths seen once. The specimen was PBMCs or T cells enriched from blood (not recorded which). The receptors were sampled from a woman under 40 who had recovered from COVID-19.

The CDR3 loop reads CASSVQGGETQYF. CDR3 bases: TGTGCCAGCAGCGTACAGGGAGGAGAGACCCAGTACTTC. V is TRBV9 and J is TRBJ2-5; weak D call: TRBD2 (6 bases). V was clipped by 1 base and J by 4 bases, with 8 bases between them. Per germline, CDR1 SGDLS and CDR2 YYNGEE. The CDR3 is 13 residues long.

The chain recombines TRBV11-3 with TRBJ2-2; 11 bases align to TRBD2. From germline, CDR1 is SGHNT and CDR2 YENEEA. Losses at the gene ends were 4 bases for V and 5 bases for J; bases not matched to a gene: 3. The CDR3 has 15 residues. CDR3 sequence: CASSYRTSGTGELFF. The CDR3 coding sequence is TGTGCCAGCAGCTATCGGACTAGCGGGACCGGGGAGCTGTTTTTT.

The V call is TRBV6-2 or TRBV6-3, the J call TRBJ2-3, with 14 bases aligning to TRBD2. V shed 5 bases, J shed 3 bases, and the junction held 13 bases outside the gene matches. The CDR3 extends over 19 amino acids. Looked up from germline, CDR1 is MNHEY and CDR2 is SVGEGT. CDR3: CASSTRLAGGPGFTDTQYF. DNA of the CDR3: TGTGCCAGCAGTACGCGACTAGCGGGAGGGCCAGGGTTTACAGATACGCAGTATTTT.

The chain carries TRBV19 and TRBJ2-7; a weak D match, TRBD2 (6 bases). The germline V gene has CDR1 LNHDA and CDR2 SQIVND (reference sequence). This CDR3 contains 15 residues. The V and J ends lost 6 bases and 5 bases respectively, with 20 bases between them. The CDR3 here is CASSTTRDSENEQYF. The DNA for the CDR3 is TGTGCCAGTAGCACCACCCGGGACTCCGAGAACGAGCAGTACTTC.

The rearrangement joins TRBV9 to TRBJ1-3, with D perhaps TRBD1 (6 bases). The CDR3 sequence is 16 residues long. The germline CDR1 and CDR2 sequences are SGDLS and YYNGEE. V gave up 4 bases and J gave up 0 bases, with 14 bases separating them. CDR3 bases: TGTGCCAGCAGCCCTCGGACAGAGCACTCTGGAAACACCATATATTTT. Its translation: CASSPRTEHSGNTIYF.

The CDR3: CASREAGGLLNYGYTF. CDR3 DNA sequence: TGTGCCAGCAGAGAGGCAGGGGGTCTTTTAAATTATGGCTACACCTTC. The chain recombines TRBV2 with TRBJ1-2, with TRBD1 matching 7 bases. With V trimmed by 6 bases and J by 5 bases, 15 bases remained unmatched. Germline lookup yields CDR1 SNHLY and CDR2 FYNNEI. CDR3 length equals 16 residues.

This clone has only one observation. The chain joins TRBV4-2 to TRBJ2-1, with TRBD2 matching over 9 bases. The CDR3 totals 15 residues. CDR1 is LGHNA, CDR2 YNFKEQ, per germline. V lost 4 bases and J lost 6; bases outside the gene matches: 7. CDR3 in amino acids: CASSPRLAESNEQFF. For the CDR3, the DNA is TGTGCCAGCAGCCCCCGACTAGCGGAGAGCAATGAGCAGTTCTTC.

The chain uses TRBV2 and TRBJ2-1; 12 bases are shared with TRBD2. V gave up 1 base and J gave up 2 bases; unmatched junction bases: 9. Germline V gives CDR1 SNHLY, CDR2 FYNNEI. The CDR3 totals 19 residues. CDR3 sequence: CASSEGGLAGLGTYNEQFF. CDR3 DNA sequence: TGTGCCAGCAGTGAAGGAGGACTAGCGGGATTGGGAACCTACAATGAGCAGTTCTTC.

The J gene is TRBJ2-1, the V gene TRBV29-1, with a weak D call TRBD1 (7 bases). Trimming pared 6 bases from V and 9 bases from J, leaving 15 bases between. The CDR3 extends over 12 amino acids. Germline V CDR1 and CDR2: SQVTM, ANQGSEA. CDR3 sequence (DNA): TGCAGCGTGACAGGGACGACTAGTGAGCAGTTCTTC. As protein: CSVTGTTSEQFF.

The chain carries TRBV9 and TRBJ1-5; 7 nucleotides line up with TRBD1. Losses at the gene ends were 1 base for V and 7 bases for J; bases not matched to a gene: 5. CDR1 and CDR2 (germline): SGDLS, YYNGEE. The CDR3 runs 14 residues. CDR3 protein: CASSVTGVGQPQHF. The CDR3 nucleotides are TGTGCCAGCAGCGTAACAGGGGTTGGGCAGCCCCAGCATTTT. The variable domain in full, completed from reference TRBV9 and TRBJ1-5, reads DSGVTQTPKHLITATGQRVTLRCSPRSGDLSVYWYQQSLDQGLQFLIQYYNGEERAKGNILERFSAQQFPDLHSELNLSSLELGDSALYFCASSVTGVGQPQHFGDGTRLSIL.

The chain has TRBV5-1 and TRBJ1-1, with D perhaps TRBD1 (5 bases). Germline CDR1 SGHRS, CDR2 YFSETQ. This CDR3 has 13 residues. With 1 base removed from V and 4 bases from J, the gap between germline ends came to 8 bases. The CDR3 spells CASSLNRGTEAFF. The CDR3 nucleotides read TGCGCCAGCAGCTTGAATAGGGGCACTGAAGCTTTCTTT.

This clone occurred once. DNA for the CDR3: TGCAGCGTTGTGAACTACTTGGACAGGGGTGCCACTGAAGCTTTCTTT. Amino acid sequence: CSVVNYLDRGATEAFF. V gene TRBV29-1 combines with J gene TRBJ1-1; 9 positions match TRBD1. This CDR3 is 16 amino acids long. The junction had 13 bases not matched to a gene; V was cut back by 4 bases and J by 4 bases. Germline V gives CDR1 SQVTM, CDR2 ANQGSEA.

The genes are TRBV7-9 and TRBJ2-7, with 7 bases identical to TRBD1. Per germline, CDR1 SEHNR and CDR2 FQNEAQ (reference sequence). The CDR3 is 16 residues long. The J segment lost 2 bases and the V segment lost 0 bases, leaving 7 bases of the junction unmatched. CDR3 sequence: CASSLAPGTAPYEQYF. The DNA for the CDR3 is TGTGCCAGCAGCTTAGCACCCGGGACAGCACCCTACGAGCAGTACTTC.

The chain combines TRBV11-2 with TRBJ2-1; 8 nucleotides line up with TRBD2. V lost 1 base, J lost 7 bases, and 9 bases stayed unmatched. The CDR3 contains 16 residues. Per germline, CDR1 SGHAT and CDR2 FQNNGV. The CDR3 coding sequence is TGTGCCAGCAGCTTAGGGGTTAGCGGGATTCCGAATGAGCAGTTCTTC. This sequence encodes CASSLGVSGIPNEQFF.

The chain joins TRBV7-2 to TRBJ2-1; 11 positions agree with TRBD2. V dropped 2 bases and J dropped 7; count of bases not matched to a gene: 4. Germline CDR1 SGHTA, CDR2 FQGNSA. The CDR3 covers 15 residues. CDR3 nucleotides: TGTGCCAGCAGCTTACGACTAGCGGGAAGAAATGAGCAGTTCTTC. Protein sequence: CASSLRLAGRNEQFF.

The CDR3 DNA is TGTGCCTGGGGGAAACAGGGGAACTATGGCTACACCTTC. Protein sequence: CAWGKQGNYGYTF. This sequence joins TRBV30 and TRBJ1-2, with 7 bases fitting TRBD1. Germline V gene data show CDR1 as GTSNPN and CDR2 as SVGIG (reference sequence). V trimming: 5 bases; J trimming: 2 bases; junction bases outside the gene matches: 5. The CDR3 runs to 13 residues.

The J gene is TRBJ1-4, the V gene TRBV28; 7 bases agree with TRBD1. After removal of 5 bases from V and 7 bases from J, the junction contained 13 bases not matched to a gene. In germline, CDR1 is MDHEN, CDR2 SYDVKM. The CDR3 loop spans 16 amino acids. CDR3: CASSPLRQGMTEKLFF. DNA for the CDR3: TGTGCCAGCAGTCCTCTCAGACAGGGAATGACTGAAAAACTGTTTTTT.

This chain uses TRBV7-2 with TRBJ1-5; D is ambiguous. The V gene lost 2 bases and the J gene lost 5 bases, with 7 bases spanning the gap. The germline V gene has CDR1 SGHTA and CDR2 FQGNSA. The CDR3 length is 13 residues. The CDR3 loop reads CASSLSVDQPQHF. CDR3 nucleotides: TGTGCCAGCAGCTTATCCGTAGATCAGCCCCAGCATTTT.

The genes are TRBV27 and TRBJ1-5; maybe TRBD1 (6 bases). Germline values: CDR1 MNHEY, CDR2 SMNVEV (reference sequence). V was cut by 5 bases and J by 0 bases, with 20 bases left in between. The CDR3 contains 18 residues. The CDR3 loop is CASSPRGHLDYSNQPQHF. As DNA, the CDR3 is TGTGCCAGCAGTCCGAGGGGACACCTAGATTATAGCAATCAGCCCCAGCATTTT.

The gene calls are TRBV30 and TRBJ2-5; weak D call: TRBD1 (6 bases). The CDR3 consists of 14 residues. V was cut by 4 bases and J by 1 base, with 13 bases left in between. In germline, CDR1 is GTSNPN, CDR2 SVGIG (reference sequence). The CDR3, as DNA: TGTGCCTGGACAGGGCAGGGGTTCCAAGAGACCCAGTACTTC. Its translation: CAWTGQGFQETQYF. Full variable domain (remainder filled in from reference TRBV30 and TRBJ2-5): SQTIHQWPATLVQPVGSPLSLECTVEGTSNPNLYWYRQAAGRGLQLLFYSVGIGQISSEVPQNLSASRPQDRQFILSSKKLLLSDSGFYLCAWTGQGFQETQYFGPGTRLLVL.

The chain uses TRBV10-2 and TRBJ2-3; 7 bases align to TRBD2. The length of the CDR3 is 18 residues. CDR1 WSHSY and CDR2 SAAADI come from the germline V gene. Trimming cost V 3 bases and J 2 bases; bases outside gene matches: 14. CDR3 sequence reads: CASSDPWGGVGFTDTQYF. The CDR3 DNA reads as TGCGCCAGCAGTGACCCCTGGGGGGGAGTGGGTTTCACAGATACGCAGTATTTT.

The chain couples TRBV7-2 to TRBJ2-2, with a possible D match to TRBD1 (6 bases). Germline CDR1 SGHTA, CDR2 FQGNSA. This CDR3 spans 15 amino acids. Trimming removed 5 bases from V and 2 bases from J, with 12 bases in between. CDR3 in DNA: TGTGCCAGCAGCCCGAGACAGGCCAACACCGGGGAGCTGTTTTTT. This sequence encodes CASSPRQANTGELFF.

This chain joins TRBV4-2 and TRBJ1-4; TRBD1 agrees at 7 bases. This CDR3 region has 18 residues. Germline V lookup: CDR1 LGHNA, CDR2 YNFKEQ. J was trimmed by 3 bases and V by 1 base; bases with no gene match: 11. CDR3 loop: CASSQGRPTGTANEKLFF. The CDR3 DNA reads TGTGCCAGCAGCCAAGGGAGACCTACCGGGACAGCTAATGAAAAACTGTTTTTT.

The chain uses TRBV19 and TRBJ1-6, with 8 bases fitting TRBD1. The ends lost 6 bases at V and 7 bases at J; junction bases unmatched: 5. This CDR3 has 14 residues. CDR1 is LNHDA and CDR2 is SQIVND in the germline V gene (reference sequence). Here the CDR3 DNA reads TGTGCCAGTAGGGGGGACAGGATAAATTCACCCCTCCACTTT. Translation gives CASRGDRINSPLHF.

The V gene is TRBV27, the J gene TRBJ1-2, with D perhaps matching TRBD1 (6 bases). CDR3 length: 14 amino acids. The V end lost 5 bases, the J end lost 2 bases, and 12 bases lay between the germline ends. Germline V gives CDR1 MNHEY, CDR2 SMNVEV (reference sequence). The CDR3 DNA reads TGTGCCAGCAGTCTCTCAGGGGACAACTATGGCTACACCTTC. Translating gives CASSLSGDNYGYTF.

V is TRBV6-4 and J is TRBJ2-2, with 11 nucleotides matching TRBD2. Per germline, CDR1 MRHNA and CDR2 SNTAGT. V dropped 0 bases and J dropped 6; count of bases not matched to a gene: 3. The CDR3 totals 16 residues. The CDR3 coding sequence is TGTGCCAGCAGTGACTCAACTAGCGGGAGACCCGGGGAGCTGTTTTTT. Protein product: CASSDSTSGRPGELFF.

The chain employs TRBV6-5 and TRBJ1-1, with a possible D match to TRBD1 (6 bases). The germline V and J ends were trimmed by 6 bases and 1 base, with 12 bases remaining between them. The CDR3 extends over 14 amino acids. In germline, CDR1 is MNHEY, CDR2 SVGAGI. CDR3 DNA sequence: TGTGCCAGCAGCCTCGGACAGCAGAACACTGAAGCTTTCTTT. As protein: CASSLGQQNTEAFF.